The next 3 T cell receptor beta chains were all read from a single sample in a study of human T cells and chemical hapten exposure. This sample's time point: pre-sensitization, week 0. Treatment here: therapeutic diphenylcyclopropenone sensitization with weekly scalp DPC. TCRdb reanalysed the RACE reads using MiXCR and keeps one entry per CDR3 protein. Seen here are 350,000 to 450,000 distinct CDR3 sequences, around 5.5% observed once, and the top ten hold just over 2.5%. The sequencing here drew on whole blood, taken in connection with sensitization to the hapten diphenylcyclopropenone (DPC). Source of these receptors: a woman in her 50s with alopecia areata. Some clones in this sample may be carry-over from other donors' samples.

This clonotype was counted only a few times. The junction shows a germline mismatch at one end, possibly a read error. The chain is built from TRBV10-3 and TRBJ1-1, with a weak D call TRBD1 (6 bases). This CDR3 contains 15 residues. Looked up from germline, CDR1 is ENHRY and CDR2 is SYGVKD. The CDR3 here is CVISEDAGVSTEAFF. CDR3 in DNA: TGTGTCATCAGTGAGGACGCAGGGGTAAGCACTGAAGCTTTCTTT.

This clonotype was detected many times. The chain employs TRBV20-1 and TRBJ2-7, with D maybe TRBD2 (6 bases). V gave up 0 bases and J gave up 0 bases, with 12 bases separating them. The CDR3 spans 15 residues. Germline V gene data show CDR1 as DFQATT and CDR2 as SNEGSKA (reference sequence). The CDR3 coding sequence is TGCAGTGCTAGAGATCTTCTAGCGAACTCCTACGAGCAGTACTTC. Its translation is CSARDLLANSYEQYF.

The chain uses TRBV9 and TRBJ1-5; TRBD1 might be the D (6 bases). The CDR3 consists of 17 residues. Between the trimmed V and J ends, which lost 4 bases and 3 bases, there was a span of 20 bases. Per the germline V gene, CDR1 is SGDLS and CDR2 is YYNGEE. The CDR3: CASSLSDSVGLNQPQHF. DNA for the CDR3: TGTGCCAGCAGCCTATCGGACAGTGTGGGCCTCAATCAGCCCCAGCATTTT.